Presented here are 14 T cell receptor beta chains from one specimen sequenced in a study of blood T cells in healthy people across ages (dated by TCRdb to the mid-2010s). Library preparation employed 5' RACE. Data came from an Illumina HiSeq 2500. A second PCR of about 6 to 12 cycles was performed with a sample-barcoded 5' primer and a J-beta primer mix. TCRdb handled the public reads itself, with Q25 trimming in fastp and clone calling in MiXCR, and kept productive beta chains. One record per CDR3 amino acid sequence lists the most common genes and DNA. This sample comprises 750,000 to 950,000 distinct CDR3 sequences, about 29% of them detected only once. The top ten hold around 9.6% of the sample. These records were also assigned to another study, of T cells of mothers and their children.

Sequencing was carried out using blood. The receptors stem from a woman in her 40s in good health.

To note about this clonotype: The conserved phenylalanine or tryptophan normally closing the CDR3 is absent here, so this likely arose from a read error. The chain has TRBV13 and TRBJ1-2; D not resolved. This CDR3 region has 13 residues. The ends were cut back, 5 bases at V and 6 bases at J, with 13 bases in the middle. Germline CDR1 reads PRHDT; CDR2 reads FYEKMQ (reference sequence). As DNA, the CDR3 is TGTGCCAGCAGCCACGGCCTAAGGGATGGCTACACCGTC. Residues: CASSHGLRDGYTV.

The V and J genes are TRBV27 and TRBJ2-7, with D unresolved. Trimming stripped 4 bases from V and 2 bases from J, with 9 bases between. This CDR3 contains 13 residues. Germline V gives CDR1 MNHEY, CDR2 SMNVEV (reference sequence). The CDR3 coding sequence is TGTGCCAGCAGTTCCCCGGCCGCCTACGAGCAGTACTTC. Its translation is CASSSPAAYEQYF.

This clonotype occurred many times. The chain couples TRBV19 to TRBJ2-3; D is perhaps TRBD2 (5 bases). The V end was cut by 5 bases, the J end by 4 bases, with 10 bases between. This CDR3 region has 13 residues. Germline V lookup: CDR1 LNHDA, CDR2 SQIVND (reference sequence). The CDR3 DNA reads TGTGCCAGTAGTTCGATGAGGGCAGATACGCAGTATTTT. The encoded protein is CASSSMRADTQYF.

This clonotype was detected many times. The chain combines TRBV2 with TRBJ1-1, with D possibly TRBD1 on 5 matching bases. The CDR3 sequence is 12 residues long. The germline V gene has CDR1 SNHLY and CDR2 FYNNEI. V lost 5 bases, J lost 7 bases, and 11 bases lay in between. The CDR3 DNA is TGTGCCAGCAGTTCCCTCGACAGTGAAGCTTTCTTT. It encodes CASSSLDSEAFF. Combining the CDR3 with reference TRBV2 and TRBJ1-1 gives the whole variable domain EPEVTQTPSHQVTQMGQEVILRCVPISNHLYFYWYRQILGQKVEFLVSFYNNEISEKSEIFDDQFSVERPDGSNFTLKIRSTKLEDSAMYFCASSSLDSEAFFGQGTRLTVV.

This clonotype was counted once. The junction and the germline gene differ at one end; a read error may be behind it. The rearrangement links TRBV28 to TRBJ1-6; D is possibly TRBD1 (5 bases). The germline gives CDR1 MDHEN, CDR2 SYDVKM. The CDR3 consists of 15 residues. The CDR3 region is CASSSSGRGTSPPHF. CDR3 coding DNA: TGTGCCAGCAGTTCCTCCGGACGGGGGACTTCACCCCCCCACTTT.

About this clonotype: Compared with germline, one end of the junction differs, possibly owing to a read error. The CDR3 loop reads CGVESGSGANVLTF. DNA of the CDR3: TGCGGCGTTGAATCAGGTTCGGGGGCCAACGTCCTGACTTTC. The chain uses TRBV29-1 and TRBJ2-6; D not certain. This CDR3 contains 14 residues. Germline-derived CDR1 and CDR2 are SQVTM and ANQGSEA.

This clonotype was seen a few times. The rearrangement links TRBV7-8 to TRBJ2-7; 9 nucleotides agree with TRBD1. V lost 1 base to trimming and J lost 3 bases; unmatched junction nucleotides: 10. Per germline, CDR1 SGHVS and CDR2 FQNEAQ. This CDR3 region has 17 residues. CDR3 coding DNA: TGTGCCAGCAGCTTAGTAGTTCCGGGGACAGGGAGCTACGAGCAGTACTTC. The encoded protein is CASSLVVPGTGSYEQYF.

This sequence joins TRBV7-2 and TRBJ2-5; D is tentatively TRBD1 or TRBD2 (6 bases each). Germline-derived CDR1 and CDR2 are SGHTA and FQGNSA. CDR3 length equals 14 residues. Trimming pared 4 bases from V and 3 bases from J, leaving 12 bases between. The CDR3 DNA is TGTGCCAGCAGCTCCCACAGGGAGGAAGAGACCCAGTACTTC. Its protein product is CASSSHREEETQYF. Looking up the rest from reference TRBV7-2 and TRBJ2-5 gives the full variable domain: GAGVSQSPSNKVTEKGKDVELRCDPISGHTALYWYRQSLGQGLEFLIYFQGNSAPDKSGLPSDRFSAERTGGSVSTLTIQRTQQEDSAVYLCASSSHREEETQYFGPGTRLLVL.

J is TRBJ2-3 and V is TRBV21-1; the table's D call of TRBD1 was not tested on the DNA. TRBV21-1 is marked as a pseudogene. The CDR3 extends over 17 amino acids. CDR3 bases: TGTGCCAGCAGCAAAGTCATCCAGGGACCCACCACAGATACGCAGTATTTT. Amino acid sequence: CASSKVIQGPTTDTQYF.

This clonotype was counted a few times. V gene TRBV3-1 combines with J gene TRBJ2-3; perhaps TRBD2 as D (6 bases). Germline values: CDR1 LGHDT, CDR2 YNNKEL (reference sequence). V was pared by 0 bases and J by 7 bases, with 11 bases between. CDR3 length: 14 amino acids. CDR3 residues: CASSQDRGKNTQYF. In nucleotides, the CDR3 is TGTGCCAGCAGCCAAGATCGGGGGAAGAATACGCAGTATTTT.

In DNA form, the CDR3 reads TGTGCCAGCAGTAGGAGCGGGGGTATCACAGATACGCAGTATTTT. It specifies CASSRSGGITDTQYF. The rearrangement links TRBV5-4 to TRBJ2-3; 8 bases are shared with TRBD2. CDR3 length: 15 residues. Unmatched junction bases numbered 7, after V lost 5 bases and J lost 2 bases. Looked up from germline, CDR1 is SGHNT and CDR2 is YYREEE (reference sequence).

This clonotype was counted a few times. The chain carries TRBV7-9 and TRBJ2-7; TRBD1 matches at 9 bases. The CDR3 sequence is 16 residues long. V lost 2 bases, J lost 1 base, and 6 bases stayed unmatched. CDR1 is SEHNR and CDR2 is FQNEAQ in the germline V gene (reference sequence). CDR3 DNA sequence: TGTGCCAGCAGCTTAATTGGGACAGGGAAGTCCTACGAGCAGTACTTC. It specifies CASSLIGTGKSYEQYF. Together with reference TRBV7-9 and TRBJ2-7, the CDR3 gives the full variable domain: DTGVSQNPRHKITKRGQNVTFRCDPISEHNRLYWYRQTLGQGPEFLTYFQNEAQLEKSRLLSDRFSAERPKGSFSTLEIQRTEQGDSAMYLCASSLIGTGKSYEQYFGPGTRLTVT.

This clonotype has a handful of counts. CDR3 coding DNA: TGTGCCAGCAGCTTAGATCTCAGAGGAGGTGAGCAGGAAGAGACCCAGTACTTC. It translates to CASSLDLRGGEQEETQYF. The genes are TRBV7-9 and TRBJ2-5; maybe TRBD2 (5 bases). The V end lost 1 base, the J end lost 3 bases, and 21 bases lay between the germline ends. The CDR3 runs to 18 residues. The germline V gene has CDR1 SEHNR and CDR2 FQNEAQ (reference sequence).

To note about this clonotype: One end of the junction is discordant with germline, which a read error may explain. The chain employs TRBV19 and TRBJ2-1, with 9 bases lining up with TRBD2. The germline V gene encodes CDR1 LNHDA and CDR2 SQIVND (reference sequence). The length of the CDR3 is 15 residues. The CDR3 loop is CASSLSAGGYNGQFF. The CDR3 nucleotides are TGTGCCAGTAGTTTATCGGCGGGGGGGTACAATGGGCAGTTCTTC.